What follows are 20 T cell receptor beta chains derived from one specimen sequenced in a study of blood T cell repertoires in COVID-19. Produced via immunoSEQ multiplex PCR; TCRdb's table is partial and in-frame only. This sample yields some 150,000 clones, of which about 88% are seen a single time; 2% to 2.5% belongs to the top ten. Specimen: peripheral blood. The receptor set was obtained from a human donor in a cohort sampled during active COVID-19.

This chain's CDR3 is CASSDMNRGVVEQYF. DNA of the CDR3: TGTGCCAGCAGTGACATGAACAGGGGCGTAGTTGAGCAGTACTTC. This chain connects TRBV25-1 to TRBJ2-7; 7 bases map to TRBD1. V lost 3 bases to trimming and J lost 7 bases; unmatched junction nucleotides: 12. The CDR3 length is 15 residues. Germline V lookup: CDR1 MGHDK, CDR2 SYGVNS.

The chain employs TRBV5-3 and TRBJ2-1; 11 bases are shared with TRBD2. TRBV5-3 is recorded as an ORF, its role being uncertain. The CDR3 is 17 residues long. The J segment lost 7 bases and the V segment lost 3 bases, leaving 12 bases of the junction unmatched. The CDR3 DNA is TGTGCCAGAAGCTGTGACAGGGGCCTAGCGGGAGGAAATGAGCAGTTCTTC. Translation: CARSCDRGLAGGNEQFF.

This sequence joins TRBV7-3 and TRBJ2-2, with D possibly being TRBD1 (5 bases). The CDR3 contains 13 residues. The ends were cut back, 5 bases at V and 5 bases at J, with 9 bases in the middle. Germline V gives CDR1 SGHTA, CDR2 FQGTGA. Here the CDR3 reads CASSIRVTGELFF. As DNA, the CDR3 is TGTGCCAGCAGCATCAGGGTGACCGGGGAGCTGTTTTTT.

This clone was detected a few times. J is TRBJ2-3 and V is TRBV4-2; 11 bases align to TRBD2. Trimming removed 0 bases from V and 4 bases from J; junction bases left unmatched: 6. The CDR3 length is 17 residues. The V gene's germline CDR1 is LGHNA and CDR2 YNFKEQ. The CDR3 is CASSQDRSGGAADTQYF. The CDR3 region has the DNA TGTGCCAGCAGCCAAGATCGTAGCGGGGGGGCGGCAGATACGCAGTATTTT.

The chain employs TRBV5-1 and TRBJ2-2, with 10 bases aligning to TRBD2. Trimming at V came to 5 bases and at J to 5 bases, leaving 9 bases not matched to a gene. Germline-derived CDR1 and CDR2 are SGHRS and YFSETQ. The CDR3 has 16 amino acids. CDR3 nucleotides: TGCGCCAGCAGTCTGGGTCTAGCGGGAGCTACCGGGGAGCTGTTTTTT. Translation gives CASSLGLAGATGELFF.

CDR3 sequence reads: CASSPKTGSLNYEQYF. CDR3 nucleotide sequence: TGCGCCAGCAGCCCGAAGACAGGGAGCTTAAACTACGAGCAGTACTTC. The chain recombines TRBV5-1 with TRBJ2-7; 7 bases align to TRBD1. The germline V gene encodes CDR1 SGHRS and CDR2 YFSETQ. The CDR3 totals 16 residues. The ends lost 4 bases at V and 3 bases at J; junction bases unmatched: 13. Full variable domain (rest looked up from reference TRBV5-1 and TRBJ2-7): KAGVTQTPRYLIKTRGQQVTLSCSPISGHRSVSWYQQTPGQGLQFLFEYFSETQRNKGNFPGRFSGRQFSNSRSEMNVSTLELGDSALYLCASSPKTGSLNYEQYFGPGTRLTVT.

The J gene is TRBJ1-2, the V gene TRBV28; 7 nucleotides align to TRBD1. Germline V CDR1 and CDR2: MDHEN, SYDVKM. This CDR3 contains 14 residues. The V gene end was trimmed by 4 bases and the J gene end by 8 bases; junction bases not matched to a gene: 10. CDR3 residues: CASSSGTAARGYTF. The DNA for the CDR3 is TGTGCCAGCAGTTCCGGGACAGCTGCTAGGGGCTACACCTTC.

This sequence joins TRBV18 and TRBJ1-1, with D possibly being TRBD1 (5 bases). There are 14 residues in the CDR3. Germline V lookup: CDR1 KGHSH, CDR2 LQKENI. The V gene lost 7 bases and the J gene lost 1 base, with 13 bases spanning the gap. The CDR3 nucleotides read TGTGCCAGCTTAATCACCAGGGAGAACACTGAAGCTTTCTTT. Its translation is CASLITRENTEAFF.

The chain has TRBV4-3 and TRBJ2-5; 10 nucleotides match TRBD2. Looked up from germline, CDR1 is LGHNA and CDR2 is YSLEER. The CDR3 consists of 15 residues. The trim removed 4 bases at V and 5 bases at J, leaving 7 bases unmatched. The CDR3 reads CASSRLSGGSETQYF. For the CDR3, the DNA is TGCGCCAGCAGCCGGCTTAGCGGGGGGAGTGAGACCCAGTACTTC.

The V call is TRBV4-2, the J call TRBJ1-3; 10 positions match TRBD1. The V segment lost 3 bases and the J segment 3 bases; nucleotides outside the gene matches: 5. This CDR3 comprises 16 residues. Per germline, CDR1 LGHNA and CDR2 YNFKEQ. DNA for the CDR3: TGTGCCAGCAGCCACCCGGACAGGGGGATTGGAAACACCATATATTTT. It encodes CASSHPDRGIGNTIYF.

The gene calls are TRBV7-3 and TRBJ2-2, with 12 bases lining up with TRBD2. The J segment lost 5 bases and the V segment lost 5 bases, leaving 18 bases of the junction unmatched. Per the germline V gene, CDR1 is SGHTA and CDR2 is FQGTGA. The CDR3 covers 20 residues. For the CDR3, the DNA is TGTGCCAGCAGCCCCAGGCTCCTAGCGGGAGGGCCGAGTTTTACCGGGGAGCTGTTTTTT. This sequence encodes CASSPRLLAGGPSFTGELFF.

V and J are TRBV28 and TRBJ2-7, with 10 positions matching TRBD1. Germline CDR1 reads MDHEN; CDR2 reads SYDVKM. The CDR3 covers 15 residues. V lost 5 bases and J lost 9; bases outside the gene matches: 13. The CDR3 nucleotides read TGTGCCAGCAGTCTTTTCGGGACAGGGGAAGCCGGGCAGTACTTC. This gives the protein CASSLFGTGEAGQYF.

The CDR3 sequence: CASSLVSGLNNEQFF. The CDR3 nucleotides read TGTGCCAGCAGCTTAGTTAGCGGGTTGAACAATGAGCAGTTCTTC. The chain combines TRBV7-2 with TRBJ2-1; 7 bases align to TRBD2. Germline values: CDR1 SGHTA, CDR2 FQGNSA. J was trimmed by 5 bases and V by 1 base; bases with no gene match: 5. The CDR3 consists of 15 residues.

The chain is built from TRBV7-2 and TRBJ1-2; possibly TRBD1 for D (5 bases). V lost 5 bases to trimming and J lost 7 bases, with 20 bases between them. The germline V gene has CDR1 SGHTA and CDR2 FQGNSA. This CDR3 comprises 15 residues. CDR3 amino acids: CASSPSRASQGGYTF. The CDR3 coding sequence is TGTGCCAGCAGCCCCTCCCGGGCCTCTCAGGGTGGCTACACCTTC. The full variable domain, rest sourced from reference TRBV7-2 and TRBJ1-2, is GAGVSQSPSNKVTEKGKDVELRCDPISGHTALYWYRQSLGQGLEFLIYFQGNSAPDKSGLPSDRFSAERTGGSVSTLTIQRTQQEDSAVYLCASSPSRASQGGYTFGSGTRLTVV.

The rearrangement uses TRBV7-2 and TRBJ2-7; D is perhaps TRBD1 (6 bases). The CDR3 consists of 16 residues. V shed 4 bases and J shed 4 bases, with 20 bases lying between them. Germline V gene sequence: CDR1 SGHTA, CDR2 FQGNSA. CDR3 in amino acids: CASSSRVDRSRYEQYF. In DNA form, the CDR3 reads TGTGCCAGCAGCTCCCGCGTAGACAGGTCTCGGTACGAGCAGTACTTC.

The gene calls are TRBV6-2 or TRBV6-3 and TRBJ1-4; TRBD1 might be the D (5 bases). The CDR3 spans 16 residues. Per the germline V gene, CDR1 is MNHEY and CDR2 is SVGEGT. Trimming took 4 bases from V and 5 from J, leaving 17 bases between them. CDR3 protein: CASSLNRGTGNEKLFF. CDR3 in DNA: TGTGCCAGCAGTTTGAATCGGGGGACCGGGAATGAAAAACTGTTTTTT.

The chain carries TRBV4-1 and TRBJ2-1; TRBD1 matches 9 bases. The CDR3 is made up of 15 amino acids. The V gene end was trimmed by 1 base and the J gene end by 7 bases; junction bases not matched to a gene: 5. Germline-derived CDR1 and CDR2 are MGHRA and YSYEKL. The CDR3 here is CASSQVGQGWNEQFF. Here the CDR3 DNA reads TGCGCCAGCAGCCAAGTAGGACAGGGGTGGAATGAGCAGTTCTTC.

The chain links TRBV6-1 to TRBJ2-6; no clear D gene. The CDR3 contains 14 residues. Per germline, CDR1 MNHNS and CDR2 SASEGT. Trimming removed 2 bases from V and 1 base from J, with 3 bases in between. CDR3 residues: CASSEQSGANVLTF. In DNA, the CDR3 is TGTGCCAGCAGTGAACAGTCTGGGGCCAACGTCCTGACTTTC.

The chain is built from TRBV7-9 and TRBJ1-6; no definite D call. CDR3 length equals 14 residues. Trimming left V 5 bases short and J 10 bases short, with 15 bases between. Per the germline V gene, CDR1 is SEHNR and CDR2 is FQNEAQ (reference sequence). The CDR3 region has the DNA TGTGCCAGCAGCGTAACCTCTAGCGTCTCACCCCTCCACTTT. It codes for CASSVTSSVSPLHF.

J is TRBJ1-5 and V is TRBV6-5; 8 nucleotides align to TRBD1. Germline assignment: CDR1 MNHEY and CDR2 SVGAGI. V was pared by 6 bases and J by 4 bases, with 2 bases of the junction left unmatched. This CDR3 has 13 amino acids. As DNA, the CDR3 is TGTGCCAGCAGACGACAGGGGAATCAGCCCCAGCATTTT. Its translation is CASRRQGNQPQHF.